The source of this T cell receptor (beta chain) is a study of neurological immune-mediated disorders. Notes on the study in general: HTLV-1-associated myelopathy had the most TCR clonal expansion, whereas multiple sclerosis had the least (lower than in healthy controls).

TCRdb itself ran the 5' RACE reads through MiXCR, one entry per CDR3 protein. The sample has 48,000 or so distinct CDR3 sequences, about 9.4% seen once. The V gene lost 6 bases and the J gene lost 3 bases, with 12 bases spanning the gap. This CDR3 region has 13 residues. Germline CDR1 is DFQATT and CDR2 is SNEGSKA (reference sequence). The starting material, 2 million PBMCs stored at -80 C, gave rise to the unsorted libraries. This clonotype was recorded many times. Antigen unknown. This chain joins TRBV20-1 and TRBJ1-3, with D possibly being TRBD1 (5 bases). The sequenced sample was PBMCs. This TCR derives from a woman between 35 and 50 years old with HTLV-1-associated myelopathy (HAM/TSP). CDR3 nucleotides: TGCAGTGCACCCGGGCAGGGTGGAAACACCATATATTTT. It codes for CSAPGQGGNTIYF.